The 23 T cell receptor beta chains presented below share a single source sample, sequenced in a study of shared clonotypes between healthy human individuals. Selected positively for CCR7 and CD45RO-negative, naive CD8 cells excluded terminally differentiated effector memory CD45RA+ cells. The repertoire was sequenced with immunoSEQ multiplex PCR; TCRdb's copy has only in-frame clones and lacks some. Among about 2.1 million clones listed, over 85% were seen once. The sample comprised naive CD8+ T cells from PBMCs. These receptors were collected from a man aged 18 to 30 in good health. Some clones in this sample may be carry-over from other donors' samples.

The V gene is TRBV19, the J gene TRBJ2-7; a weak D match, TRBD1 (6 bases). Trimming took off 5 bases at V and 8 bases at J, with 19 bases between the two ends. The CDR3 is 14 amino acids. CDR1 is LNHDA, CDR2 SQIVND, per germline (reference sequence). The CDR3 loop is CASSPQTRTDKQYF. For the CDR3, the DNA is TGTGCCAGTAGTCCCCAAACCAGGACAGACAAGCAGTACTTC.

The chain links TRBV28 to TRBJ1-2, with D perhaps matching TRBD1 (6 bases). The CDR3 loop spans 15 amino acids. Germline V gene data show CDR1 as MDHEN and CDR2 as SYDVKM. Trimming stripped 5 bases from V and 4 bases from J, with 17 bases between. Here the CDR3 DNA reads TGTGCCAGCAGTCCCGTTCGGGGAGGGGGCTATGGCTACACCTTC. It is translated as CASSPVRGGGYGYTF.

The chain recombines TRBV28 with TRBJ2-7; D is possibly TRBD2 (6 bases). The CDR3 contains 14 residues. The V gene lost 6 bases and the J gene lost 1 base, with 13 bases spanning the gap. CDR1 and CDR2 from the germline V gene are MDHEN and SYDVKM. The CDR3 reads CASRGGGSSYEQYF. CDR3 sequence (DNA): TGTGCCAGCAGGGGTGGGGGGTCTTCCTACGAGCAGTACTTC.

The CDR3 coding sequence is TGTGCCAGCAGTTTATGGGGGCCGCGGGAGCAGTTCTTC. This gives the protein CASSLWGPREQFF. This sequence joins TRBV27 and TRBJ2-1, with D maybe TRBD1 (6 bases). Germline V gene lookup returns CDR1 MNHEY and CDR2 SMNVEV (reference sequence). The CDR3 has 13 amino acids. Trimming took 1 base from V and 10 from J, leaving 11 bases between them.

The J gene is TRBJ2-5, the V gene TRBV11-3; D perhaps matches TRBD2 (7 bases). CDR1 is SGHNT and CDR2 is YENEEA in the germline V gene. V was trimmed by 2 bases and J by 5 bases, leaving 12 bases between them. CDR3 size: 14 residues. CDR3 DNA sequence: TGTGCCAGCAGCTTACGGGGGGCGGACGAGACCCAGTACTTC. It specifies CASSLRGADETQYF.

The chain carries TRBV5-1 and TRBJ2-1; 11 bases agree with TRBD2. J was trimmed by 8 bases and V by 5 bases; bases with no gene match: 18. In germline, CDR1 is SGHRS, CDR2 YFSETQ. The CDR3 runs 18 residues. The CDR3 reads CASRWWSSGRPNEDEQFF. The CDR3 DNA follows: TGCGCCAGCAGGTGGTGGTCTAGCGGGAGGCCGAATGAAGATGAGCAGTTCTTC.

The chain employs TRBV28 and TRBJ2-2; the D is unclear. Trimming removed 3 bases from V and 5 bases from J, with 13 bases in between. The CDR3 spans 15 residues. Germline CDR1 reads MDHEN; CDR2 reads SYDVKM. The CDR3 sequence: CASSFLSLGTGELFF. The CDR3 DNA reads TGTGCCAGCAGTTTCCTCTCCCTAGGGACCGGGGAGCTGTTTTTT.

The chain carries TRBV4-3 and TRBJ2-2; no firm D call. Germline assignment: CDR1 LGHNA and CDR2 YSLEER. Deletions cut 0 bases from V and 4 bases from J, with 18 bases between. The CDR3 consists of 18 residues. The CDR3 DNA follows: TGCGCCAGCAGCCAAGATATCCGAAAGGCGTCCCTCACCGGGGAGCTGTTTTTT. Residues: CASSQDIRKASLTGELFF.

V is TRBV6-6 and J is TRBJ2-7, with D unclear. V was pared by 0 bases and J by 4 bases, with 16 bases between. The length of the CDR3 is 16 residues. Germline V gene sequence: CDR1 MNHNY, CDR2 SVGAGI (reference sequence). CDR3 coding DNA: TGTGCCAGCAGTTACTCGTCGGACCCGGACCCTTACGAGCAGTACTTC. Amino acids: CASSYSSDPDPYEQYF.

The V call is TRBV25-1, the J call TRBJ1-1; the D gene is possibly TRBD1 (5 bases). V gave up 4 bases and J gave up 6 bases, with 18 bases separating them. The CDR3 extends over 15 amino acids. Germline CDR1 and CDR2: MGHDK and SYGVNS. CDR3: CASSGAMGLVPEAFF. The CDR3 DNA reads TGTGCCAGCAGTGGGGCCATGGGGCTGGTACCTGAAGCTTTCTTT.

This clone appeared a single time. This rearrangement joins TRBV2 to TRBJ2-7; D is perhaps TRBD2 (6 bases). This CDR3 is built from 15 residues. Germline V CDR1 and CDR2: SNHLY, FYNNEI. Deletions cut 4 bases from V and 5 bases from J, with 18 bases between. CDR3 protein: CASSAPGGARDEQYF. The CDR3 region has the DNA TGTGCCAGCAGTGCGCCGGGCGGGGCGAGGGACGAGCAGTACTTC.

The rearrangement joins TRBV7-9 to TRBJ1-5, with a possible D match to TRBD1 (6 bases). Germline lookup yields CDR1 SEHNR and CDR2 FQNEAQ (reference sequence). V dropped 4 bases and J dropped 7 bases, with 11 bases sitting between them. The CDR3 is 13 amino acids. In DNA form, the CDR3 reads TGTGCCAGCAGCTGGGGGCTCGGGCAGCCCCAGCATTTT. Amino acid sequence: CASSWGLGQPQHF.

Only one count was recorded for this clone. The J gene is TRBJ2-1, the V gene TRBV25-1; D is uncertain. Deletions cut 3 bases from V and 9 bases from J, with 12 bases between. Germline CDR1 is MGHDK and CDR2 is SYGVNS. This CDR3 has 13 residues. This CDR3 is CASSDSAWGEQFF. CDR3 coding DNA: TGTGCCAGCAGTGACAGCGCTTGGGGTGAGCAGTTCTTC.

This chain uses TRBV6-1 with TRBJ1-5; no clear D. Per the germline V gene, CDR1 is MNHNS and CDR2 is SASEGT. V was clipped by 2 bases and J by 0 bases, with 5 bases between them. The CDR3 totals 14 residues. The CDR3 DNA sequence: TGTGCCAGCAGTGAATGGGATAGCAATCAGCCCCAGCATTTT. Translation gives CASSEWDSNQPQHF.

Concerning this clone: This CDR3 is also generated by other DNA sequences in the sample. The chain joins TRBV5-1 to TRBJ2-1; 11 nucleotides line up with TRBD2. Germline CDR1 and CDR2: SGHRS and YFSETQ. The V and J ends lost 4 bases and 4 bases, in that order; junction bases with no gene match: 4. The CDR3 runs to 15 residues. CDR3 sequence reads: CASSPGLAAYNEQFF. CDR3 sequence (DNA): TGCGCCAGCAGCCCGGGACTAGCGGCGTACAATGAGCAGTTCTTC.

J is TRBJ1-3 and V is TRBV9; no firm D call. Deletions cut 0 bases from V and 5 bases from J, with 9 bases between. This CDR3 has 14 amino acids. CDR1 and CDR2 (germline): SGDLS, YYNGEE. This CDR3 reads CASSVDPERNTIYF. CDR3 DNA sequence: TGTGCCAGCAGCGTAGACCCAGAGAGAAACACCATATATTTT.

This clone was recorded many times. This chain links TRBV9 with TRBJ2-7; D possibly corresponds to TRBD2 (6 bases). Germline V gene sequence: CDR1 SGDLS, CDR2 YYNGEE. Trimming removed 3 bases at V and 7 bases at J, with 23 bases between. This CDR3 contains 16 residues. CDR3 DNA: TGTGCCAGCAGCGCTGGGGAGGCCAGTTGGGGGTGGGAGCAGTACTTC. Its translation: CASSAGEASWGWEQYF.

V and J are TRBV28 and TRBJ1-5; D remains ambiguous. This CDR3 is 17 amino acids long. Germline values: CDR1 MDHEN, CDR2 SYDVKM. Trimming pared 5 bases from V and 6 bases from J, leaving 23 bases between. The CDR3 sequence is CASSPRPSISSPQPQHF. The CDR3 nucleotides read TGTGCCAGCAGTCCAAGGCCCTCGATCTCGTCACCTCAGCCCCAGCATTTT.

J is TRBJ2-4 and V is TRBV13; perhaps TRBD1 as D (6 bases). Germline V gives CDR1 PRHDT, CDR2 FYEKMQ (reference sequence). The CDR3 has 16 residues. The V and J ends lost 4 bases and 0 bases respectively, with 13 bases between them. CDR3 coding DNA: TGTGCCAGCAGCTCATGGACAGTCCTAGCCAAAAACATTCAGTACTTC. It specifies CASSSWTVLAKNIQYF.

The J gene is TRBJ2-7, the V gene TRBV14; D is unclear. This CDR3 is built from 14 residues. Trimming cost V 3 bases and J 3 bases, with 12 bases left between them. Germline V gene lookup returns CDR1 SGHDN and CDR2 FVKESK. The CDR3 protein is CASSQGHGGYEQYF. DNA for the CDR3: TGTGCCAGCAGCCAGGGTCACGGCGGCTACGAGCAGTACTTC.

The rearrangement links TRBV5-1 to TRBJ2-7; TRBD1 matches at 9 bases. Germline assignment: CDR1 SGHRS and CDR2 YFSETQ. CDR3 length: 14 amino acids. Unmatched junction bases numbered 5, after V lost 4 bases and J lost 3 bases. The CDR3 region is CASSPETGGYEQYF. The CDR3, as DNA: TGCGCCAGCAGCCCGGAGACAGGGGGCTACGAGCAGTACTTC.

This clone turned up a few times. J is TRBJ1-4 and V is TRBV5-4; D uncertain. V was clipped by 5 bases and J by 10 bases, with 12 bases between them. Germline lookup yields CDR1 SGHNT and CDR2 YYREEE (reference sequence). The length of the CDR3 is 12 residues. This chain's CDR3 is CASRDPSGKLFF. CDR3 in DNA: TGTGCCAGCAGAGACCCAAGCGGAAAACTGTTTTTT. Together with reference TRBV5-4 and TRBJ1-4, the CDR3 gives the full variable domain: ETGVTQSPTHLIKTRGQQVTLRCSSQSGHNTVSWYQQALGQGPQFIFQYYREEENGRGNFPPRFSGLQFPNYSSELNVNALELDDSALYLCASRDPSGKLFFGSGTQLSVL.

V is TRBV4-3 and J is TRBJ2-3; D is unclear. CDR1 and CDR2 (germline): LGHNA, YSLEER. V shed 0 bases and J shed 7 bases, with 17 bases lying between them. CDR3 length: 16 amino acids. DNA for the CDR3: TGCGCCAGCAGCCAAGATGGGTGGGCGACACCAAATACGCAGTATTTT. Protein: CASSQDGWATPNTQYF.